One sample yielded the 26 T cell receptor beta chains listed below, sequenced in a study of blood T cell repertoires in COVID-19. Method: immunoSEQ multiplex PCR; TCRdb's copy keeps in-frame clones and lacks some. In the table there are about 120,000 clones, over 60% of which are singletons. The sample comprised peripheral blood. The source of these receptors is a human donor in a cohort sampled during active COVID-19.

The V call is TRBV7-8, the J call TRBJ2-4; possibly TRBD2 for D (7 bases). Germline V gene sequence: CDR1 SGHVS, CDR2 FQNEAQ. This CDR3 is 17 amino acids long. The V end lost 1 base, the J end lost 0 bases, and 13 bases lay between the germline ends. The CDR3 DNA is TGTGCCAGCAGCTTAGGGGGGGGCAGCGGAGCCAAAAACATTCAGTACTTC. Amino acid sequence: CASSLGGGSGAKNIQYF.

V and J are TRBV7-9 and TRBJ2-5; no firm D call. CDR1 is SEHNR, CDR2 FQNEAQ, per germline (reference sequence). The CDR3 contains 14 residues. The germline V and J ends were trimmed by 1 base and 4 bases, with 10 bases remaining between them. The CDR3 coding sequence is TGTGCCAGCAGCTTAGACGGGTTTGGAGAGACCCAGTACTTC. Translation gives CASSLDGFGETQYF.

The gene calls are TRBV27 and TRBJ2-5, with D possibly TRBD1 on 6 matching bases. The CDR3 runs to 14 residues. Germline loops: CDR1 MNHEY, CDR2 SMNVEV (reference sequence). V was shortened by 5 bases and J by 2 bases, with 12 bases between the two germline ends. The CDR3 sequence is CASSPDRRQETQYF. CDR3 sequence (DNA): TGTGCCAGCAGTCCCGACAGGCGTCAAGAGACCCAGTACTTC.

Only a few counts were recorded for this clone. The chain combines TRBV7-9 with TRBJ1-1; 7 nucleotides line up with TRBD1. The trim removed 5 bases at V and 0 bases at J, leaving 6 bases unmatched. In germline, CDR1 is SEHNR, CDR2 FQNEAQ (reference sequence). This CDR3 contains 15 residues. The CDR3 loop is CASSPPGQLNTEAFF. The CDR3 DNA reads TGTGCCAGCAGCCCCCCGGGACAGCTGAACACTGAAGCTTTCTTT.

This rearrangement joins TRBV6-5 to TRBJ1-2; D uncertain. V was shortened by 0 bases and J by 4 bases, with 6 bases between the two germline ends. The CDR3 has 13 residues. Germline assignment: CDR1 MNHEY and CDR2 SVGAGI. The CDR3 here is CASSYSPIYGYTF. Written as DNA, the CDR3 is TGTGCCAGCAGTTACTCTCCAATCTATGGCTACACCTTC.

The sample holds one count of this clone. This chain uses TRBV4-1 with TRBJ1-1; TRBD1 matches at 7 bases. The CDR3 length is 14 residues. Germline CDR1 reads MGHRA; CDR2 reads YSYEKL. The junction had 5 bases not matched to a gene; V was cut back by 2 bases and J by 5 bases. Here the CDR3 DNA reads TGCGCCAGCAGCCAACTACAGGGGATGACTGAAGCTTTCTTT. It is translated as CASSQLQGMTEAFF.

The chain employs TRBV4-1 and TRBJ2-7; TRBD2 aligns across 10 bases. The J segment lost 0 bases and the V segment lost 1 base, leaving 3 bases of the junction unmatched. The CDR3 spans 16 residues. Germline CDR1 and CDR2: MGHRA and YSYEKL. Written as DNA, the CDR3 is TGCGCCAGCAGCCAAGGGCCTAGCGGGAGCTCCTACGAGCAGTACTTC. Encoded protein: CASSQGPSGSSYEQYF.

The V and J genes are TRBV2 and TRBJ2-7, with 8 bases fitting TRBD1. In germline, CDR1 is SNHLY, CDR2 FYNNEI. The V gene end was trimmed by 5 bases and the J gene end by 4 bases; junction bases not matched to a gene: 10. CDR3 length: 15 amino acids. CDR3 coding DNA: TGTGCCAGCAGTTTCTTCCGGACAGGGAGGTACGAGCAGTACTTC. It translates to CASSFFRTGRYEQYF. The complete variable domain, with remaining parts taken from reference TRBV2 and TRBJ2-7, reads EPEVTQTPSHQVTQMGQEVILRCVPISNHLYFYWYRQILGQKVEFLVSFYNNEISEKSEIFDDQFSVERPDGSNFTLKIRSTKLEDSAMYFCASSFFRTGRYEQYFGPGTRLTVT.

The genes are TRBV30 and TRBJ2-7, with TRBD1 matching over 8 bases. This CDR3 has 14 amino acids. Losses at the gene ends were 2 bases for V and 9 bases for J; bases not matched to a gene: 12. The germline V gene encodes CDR1 GTSNPN and CDR2 SVGIG (reference sequence). The CDR3 region is CAWSRQGTLYGQYF. The CDR3 coding sequence is TGTGCCTGGAGTAGACAGGGGACCTTGTATGGGCAGTACTTC.

The rearrangement joins TRBV19 to TRBJ2-7; the match to TRBD2 covers 11 bases. J gave up 2 bases and V 6 bases, and 9 bases lay outside the gene matches. Germline V gene lookup returns CDR1 LNHDA and CDR2 SQIVND (reference sequence). The CDR3 has 16 amino acids. DNA of the CDR3: TGTGCCAGTAGGCGGGTAGCGGGAGGGAACGCCTACGAGCAGTACTTC. Its protein product is CASRRVAGGNAYEQYF.

The gene calls are TRBV5-6 and TRBJ2-7; D is undetermined. The CDR3 has 14 residues. Germline V lookup: CDR1 SGHDT, CDR2 YYEEEE. Trimming took 4 bases from V and 1 from J, leaving 12 bases between them. The DNA for the CDR3 is TGTGCCAGCAGCCTGGACCCAACATCCTACGAGCAGTACTTC. Its translation is CASSLDPTSYEQYF.

The CDR3 DNA sequence: TGTGCCAGCAGCCCCCACAGAGCAACTAATGAAAAACTGTTTTTT. Translated: CASSPHRATNEKLFF. The gene calls are TRBV28 and TRBJ1-4, with no clear D. Trimming pared 6 bases from V and 0 bases from J, leaving 11 bases between. In germline, CDR1 is MDHEN, CDR2 SYDVKM. The CDR3 has 15 amino acids.

The gene calls are TRBV5-1 and TRBJ1-2, with 10 bases identical to TRBD1. Germline CDR1 and CDR2: SGHRS and YFSETQ. Trimming removed 4 bases from V and 6 bases from J; junction bases left unmatched: 6. This CDR3 is 14 amino acids long. CDR3 protein: CASSPDRGVHGYTF. Written as DNA, the CDR3 is TGCGCCAGCAGCCCGGACAGGGGGGTGCATGGCTACACCTTC.

The table lists this clone with many counts. The rearrangement uses TRBV4-1 and TRBJ2-7; 7 bases map to TRBD2. Unmatched junction bases numbered 7, after V lost 3 bases and J lost 2 bases. Per germline, CDR1 MGHRA and CDR2 YSYEKL. The CDR3 sequence is 15 residues long. This chain's CDR3 is CASSQTGGGTYEQYF. CDR3 coding DNA: TGCGCCAGCAGCCAGACCGGGGGAGGGACCTACGAGCAGTACTTC.

This clone was observed a handful of times. The rearrangement links TRBV2 to TRBJ2-7, with D unresolved. The CDR3 runs to 15 residues. V dropped 2 bases and J dropped 0 bases, with 11 bases sitting between them. From germline, CDR1 is SNHLY and CDR2 FYNNEI. CDR3 amino acids: CASSERLQSSYEQYF. The CDR3 DNA is TGTGCCAGCAGTGAAAGGTTACAGAGCTCCTACGAGCAGTACTTC.

A few counts support this clone. The CDR3: CASSPAGHYEQYF. The CDR3 DNA reads as TGTGCCAGCAGCCCGGCAGGGCACTACGAGCAGTACTTC. The V call is TRBV7-9, the J call TRBJ2-7, with D perhaps matching TRBD1 (5 bases). This CDR3 has 13 residues. The germline V and J ends were trimmed by 5 bases and 3 bases, with 11 bases remaining between them. CDR1 and CDR2 (germline): SEHNR, FQNEAQ (reference sequence).

This clone was counted once. This sequence joins TRBV7-8 and TRBJ2-7; D is possibly TRBD1 (6 bases). V lost 0 bases and J lost 0, with 9 bases in between. The CDR3 totals 15 residues. Germline lookup yields CDR1 SGHVS and CDR2 FQNEAQ. The CDR3 spells CASSLALDSSYEQYF. The CDR3, as DNA: TGTGCCAGCAGCTTAGCCCTGGACAGCTCCTACGAGCAGTACTTC.

The table lists this clone with a few counts. The gene calls are TRBV27 and TRBJ1-6; TRBD1 might be the D (6 bases). V shed 6 bases and J shed 2 bases, with 11 bases lying between them. The CDR3 length is 15 residues. Per the germline V gene, CDR1 is MNHEY and CDR2 is SMNVEV (reference sequence). CDR3 in DNA: TGTGCCAGCAGCCCAGGGACAACCTATAATTCACCCCTCCACTTT. Encoded protein: CASSPGTTYNSPLHF.

This clone was detected ten times or more. The chain links TRBV2 to TRBJ2-3, with 11 bases identical to TRBD2. Trimming took 6 bases from V and 3 from J; bases not matched to a gene: 17. The CDR3 runs 19 residues. CDR1 is SNHLY and CDR2 is FYNNEI in the germline V gene. CDR3 nucleotide sequence: TGTGCCAGCAGCACCCCCGGTGTAGCGGGGGGGCAGGTAACAGATACGCAGTATTTT. Translating gives CASSTPGVAGGQVTDTQYF. Using reference TRBV2 and TRBJ2-3 for the parts outside the CDR3, the full variable domain is EPEVTQTPSHQVTQMGQEVILRCVPISNHLYFYWYRQILGQKVEFLVSFYNNEISEKSEIFDDQFSVERPDGSNFTLKIRSTKLEDSAMYFCASSTPGVAGGQVTDTQYFGPGTRLTVL.

This clone occurred a few times. The chain joins TRBV18 to TRBJ2-7; D unclear. V was trimmed by 2 bases and J by 0 bases, leaving 5 bases between them. This CDR3 contains 13 residues. Germline V gene data show CDR1 as KGHSH and CDR2 as LQKENI. The CDR3 coding sequence is TGTGCCAGCTCACCAGCCAGCTCCTACGAGCAGTACTTC. This sequence encodes CASSPASSYEQYF.

The V and J genes are TRBV4-1 and TRBJ2-1; 7 bases are shared with TRBD1. V trimming: 0 bases; J trimming: 5 bases; junction bases outside the gene matches: 7. Germline V CDR1 and CDR2: MGHRA, YSYEKL. The CDR3 consists of 16 residues. The CDR3 sequence is CASSQEGDRADNEQFF. In nucleotides, the CDR3 is TGCGCCAGCAGCCAAGAGGGAGACAGGGCCGACAATGAGCAGTTCTTC.

The V gene is TRBV5-6, the J gene TRBJ1-1; 7 bases are a match to TRBD1. The CDR3 sequence is 14 residues long. Germline CDR1 is SGHDT and CDR2 is YYEEEE. Trimming took 4 bases from V and 4 from J; bases not matched to a gene: 7. The CDR3 loop is CASSSITGATEAFF. The CDR3 coding sequence is TGTGCCAGCAGCAGTATAACAGGGGCCACTGAAGCTTTCTTT.

The chain combines TRBV6-5 with TRBJ1-3; D gene ambiguous. This CDR3 is built from 14 residues. Trimming removed 3 bases at V and 4 bases at J, with 10 bases between. Germline V lookup: CDR1 MNHEY, CDR2 SVGAGI. The CDR3 here is CASSYASDGNTIYF. The CDR3 nucleotides read TGTGCCAGCAGTTATGCGAGCGACGGAAACACCATATATTTT.

The V and J genes are TRBV7-2 and TRBJ2-7, with D hard to call. The germline V and J ends were trimmed by 5 bases and 0 bases, with 17 bases remaining between them. The CDR3 extends over 16 amino acids. CDR1 is SGHTA, CDR2 FQGNSA, per germline. CDR3 region: CASSPPPRRSSYEQYF. DNA of the CDR3: TGTGCCAGCAGCCCCCCCCCGCGGAGAAGCTCCTACGAGCAGTACTTC.

The chain links TRBV25-1 to TRBJ2-7; possible D gene TRBD1, 5 bases. Germline V gene lookup returns CDR1 MGHDK and CDR2 SYGVNS. The CDR3 contains 15 residues. The V end lost 3 bases, the J end lost 3 bases, and 15 bases lay between the germline ends. The CDR3 DNA is TGTGCCAGCAGTGATGAGACGAAGGGGAACTACGAGCAGTACTTC. It codes for CASSDETKGNYEQYF.

The chain has TRBV28 and TRBJ1-2; D gene unclear. Germline values: CDR1 MDHEN, CDR2 SYDVKM. CDR3 length equals 15 residues. Trimming took 6 bases from V and 2 from J, leaving 16 bases between them. For the CDR3, the DNA is TGTGCCAGCAGAGGTACCCGCGGCAAGAACTATGGCTACACCTTC. This encodes CASRGTRGKNYGYTF.